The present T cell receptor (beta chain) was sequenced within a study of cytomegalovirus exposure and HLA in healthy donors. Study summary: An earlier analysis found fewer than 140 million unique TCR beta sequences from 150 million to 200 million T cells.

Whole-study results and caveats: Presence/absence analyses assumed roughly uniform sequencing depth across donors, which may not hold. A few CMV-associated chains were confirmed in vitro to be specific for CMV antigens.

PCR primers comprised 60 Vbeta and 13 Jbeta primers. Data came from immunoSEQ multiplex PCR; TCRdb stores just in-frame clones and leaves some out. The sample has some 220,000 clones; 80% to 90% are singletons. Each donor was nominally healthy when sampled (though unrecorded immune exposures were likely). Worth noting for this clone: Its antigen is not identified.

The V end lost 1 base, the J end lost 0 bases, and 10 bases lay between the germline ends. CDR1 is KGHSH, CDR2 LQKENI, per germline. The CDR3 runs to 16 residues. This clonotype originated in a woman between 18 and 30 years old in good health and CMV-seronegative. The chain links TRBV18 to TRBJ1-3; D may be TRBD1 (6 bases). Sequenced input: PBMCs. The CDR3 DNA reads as TGTGCCAGCTCACCACGGACAGACAGCTCTGGAAACACCATATATTTT. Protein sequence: CASSPRTDSSGNTIYF.